The TCR beta chain described here comes from a study of blood T cell repertoires in COVID-19. Whole-study context: Donors in the United States, Italy and Spain gave samples during acute or convalescent COVID-19. In each case, the material was cDNA or gDNA derived from T cells, B-cell-depleted T cells, or PBMCs.

TCRdb's copy holds only in-frame clones and misses some; the assay was immunoSEQ multiplex PCR. The table includes about 72,000 clones, roughly 80% detected once. The V segment lost 3 bases and the J segment 3 bases; nucleotides outside the gene matches: 8. CDR3 length: 16 residues. Germline V gene data show CDR1 as SGHTA and CDR2 as FQGNSA. Input material: peripheral blood. The V and J genes are TRBV7-2 and TRBJ2-1, with 7 nucleotides matching TRBD2. The source of this sequence is a man aged 55 to 70 with acute or convalescent COVID-19. The CDR3 nucleotides read TGTGCCAGCAGCTTTTTTTCTAGCGGAGTCTACAATGAGCAGTTCTTC. Its protein is CASSFFSSGVYNEQFF. Full variable domain (outside the CDR3, taken from reference TRBV7-2 and TRBJ2-1): GAGVSQSPSNKVTEKGKDVELRCDPISGHTALYWYRQSLGQGLEFLIYFQGNSAPDKSGLPSDRFSAERTGGSVSTLTIQRTQQEDSAVYLCASSFFSSGVYNEQFFGPGTRLTVL.